The clone carrying this T cell receptor beta chain was detected only once. Its antigen is unidentified. This specimen belongs to a study of T-cell memory formation after mild COVID-19. The V gene lost 1 base and the J gene lost 3 bases, with 10 bases spanning the gap. The CDR3 contains 14 residues. Germline V gives CDR1 SNHLY, CDR2 FYNNEI. Libraries for TCRalpha and TCRbeta carried sample barcodes and unique molecular identifiers via 5'RACE. TCRdb called the 5' RACE reads again in MiXCR, with one record for every CDR3 protein. The sample lists fewer than 450,000 distinct CDR3 sequences, approximately 25% occurring once. Study-wide results and limits: The CD4+ clones that contracted clustered mainly within CM and EM, and the CD8+ clones concentrated in EMRA. Later expanders leaned toward CD4+, whereas clones contracting from day 15 to 85 were balanced CD4/CD8. Certain responding clones were present in pre-infection memory, suggesting participation of cross-reactive memory.

The chain combines TRBV2 with TRBJ2-7; D is unresolved. The receptor's source is an adult woman who had mild COVID-19 (a few samples of this study predate the infection). Cell type and time point are not known. Sequencing was done on a sample of PBMCs or a T cell subset sorted from them (not recorded which). The chain's CDR3 is CASSEGRHGYEQYF. The CDR3 coding sequence is TGTGCCAGCAGTGAAGGACGCCACGGCTACGAGCAGTACTTC.